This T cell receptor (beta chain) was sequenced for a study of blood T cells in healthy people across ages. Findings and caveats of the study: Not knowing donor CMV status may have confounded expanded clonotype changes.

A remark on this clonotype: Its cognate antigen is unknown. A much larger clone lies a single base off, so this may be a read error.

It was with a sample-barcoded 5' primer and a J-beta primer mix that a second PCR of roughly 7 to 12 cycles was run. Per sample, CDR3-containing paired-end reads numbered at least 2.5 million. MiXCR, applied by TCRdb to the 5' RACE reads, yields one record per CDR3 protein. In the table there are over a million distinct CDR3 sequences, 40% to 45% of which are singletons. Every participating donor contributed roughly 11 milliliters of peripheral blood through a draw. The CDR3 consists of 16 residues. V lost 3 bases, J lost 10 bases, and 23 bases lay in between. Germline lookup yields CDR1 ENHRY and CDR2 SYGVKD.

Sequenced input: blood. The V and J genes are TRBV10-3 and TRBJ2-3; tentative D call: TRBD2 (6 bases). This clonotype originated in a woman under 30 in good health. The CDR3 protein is CAISDPGLWSEHAQYF. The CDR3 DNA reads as TGTGCCATCAGTGATCCGGGACTGTGGAGTGAACATGCGCAGTATTTT.